The 6 T cell receptor beta chains below were found in one sample sequenced in a study of blood T cell repertoires in COVID-19. Profiled with immunoSEQ multiplex PCR; TCRdb holds only in-frame clones, not every one. Of a few hundred thousand clones in the sample, around four fifths were seen once. Sequencing was carried out using PBMCs or T cells enriched from blood (not recorded which). These receptors were obtained from a man between 35 and 55 years old who had recovered from COVID-19.

A few counts support this clone. This chain uses TRBV3-1 (or the pseudogene TRBV3-2) with TRBJ1-1, with 7 bases matching TRBD1. V lost 1 base to trimming and J lost 10 bases; unmatched junction nucleotides: 9. The germline V gene encodes CDR1 LGHDT and CDR2 YNNKEL (reference sequence). CDR3 length: 14 amino acids. The CDR3 spells CASSQGTGQLGAFF. In DNA, the CDR3 is TGTGCCAGCAGCCAAGGAACGGGACAGCTGGGAGCTTTCTTT.

The CDR3: CASSPGAHNEQFF. The CDR3 bases are TGTGCCAGCAGCCCTGGGGCCCACAATGAGCAGTTCTTC. The chain couples TRBV7-9 to TRBJ2-1; a weak D match, TRBD1 (5 bases). Trimming removed 5 bases at V and 5 bases at J, with 10 bases between. Germline loops: CDR1 SEHNR, CDR2 FQNEAQ (reference sequence). The CDR3 has 13 amino acids.

V is TRBV2 and J is TRBJ2-5; 10 bases map to TRBD2. This CDR3 spans 14 amino acids. The V gene's germline CDR1 is SNHLY and CDR2 FYNNEI. V shed 4 bases, J shed 3 bases, and the junction held 2 bases outside the gene matches. CDR3 loop: CASSVSGGKETQYF. Written as DNA, the CDR3 is TGTGCCAGCAGTGTTAGCGGGGGGAAAGAGACCCAGTACTTC.

This sequence joins TRBV5-6 and TRBJ2-2; 8 bases agree with TRBD2. CDR1 and CDR2 from the germline V gene are SGHDT and YYEEEE. V lost 0 bases, J lost 6 bases, and 10 bases stayed unmatched. The CDR3 totals 17 residues. The CDR3 sequence is CASSLVSPAGESGELFF. CDR3 sequence (DNA): TGTGCCAGCAGCTTGGTGTCACCAGCGGGAGAATCCGGGGAGCTGTTTTTT.

The chain is built from TRBV11-3 and TRBJ2-7; 8 positions agree with TRBD1. The CDR3 sequence is 12 residues long. In germline, CDR1 is SGHNT, CDR2 YENEEA. After removal of 4 bases from V and 6 bases from J, the junction contained 2 bases not matched to a gene. CDR3 residues: CASSSTGGEQYF. In DNA, the CDR3 is TGTGCCAGCAGCTCCACAGGGGGCGAGCAGTACTTC.

J is TRBJ1-5 and V is TRBV24-1; 8 bases are shared with TRBD1. This CDR3 region has 15 residues. Germline CDR1 and CDR2: KGHDR and SFDVKD. Germline trimming cut 5 bases from V and 2 bases from J; bases unmatched to any gene: 4. The CDR3 nucleotides read TGTGCCACCAGTGCAGGGGGCGAGGGCAATCAGCCCCAGCATTTT. Translation: CATSAGGEGNQPQHF.